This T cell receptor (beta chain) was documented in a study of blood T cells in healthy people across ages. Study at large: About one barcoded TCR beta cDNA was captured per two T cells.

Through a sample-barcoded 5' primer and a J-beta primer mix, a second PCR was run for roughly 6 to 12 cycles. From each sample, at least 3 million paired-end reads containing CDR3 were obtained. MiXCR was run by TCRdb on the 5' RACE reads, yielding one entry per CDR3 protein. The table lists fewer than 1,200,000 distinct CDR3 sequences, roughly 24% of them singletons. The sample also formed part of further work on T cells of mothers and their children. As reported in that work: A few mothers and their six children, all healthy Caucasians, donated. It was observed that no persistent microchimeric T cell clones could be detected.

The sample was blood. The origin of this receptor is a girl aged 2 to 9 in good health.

CDR3 loop: CASTIRDSSSGANVLTF. The CDR3, as DNA: TGTGCCAGCACAATCCGGGACTCAAGCTCTGGGGCCAACGTCCTGACTTTC. This chain links TRBV2 with TRBJ2-6; D might be TRBD2 (6 bases). The V gene's germline CDR1 is SNHLY and CDR2 FYNNEI. The V gene lost 7 bases and the J gene lost 0 bases, with 16 bases spanning the gap. The CDR3 spans 17 residues.